What follows are 28 T cell receptor beta chains derived from one specimen sequenced in a study of CD8+CD57+ T cells in acquired aplastic anemia (dated by TCRdb to 2016 to 2019). The patients picked for sequencing were ones in whom flow cytometry had shown an expansion of CD8+CD57+ cells. TCRdb names Illumina HiSeq 2000 as the instrument used. Profiling of TCR beta VDJ combinations and CDR3 sequences used genomic DNA as the template. TCRdb redid the processing of the public reads, applying fastp at Q25 and MiXCR, and retained in-frame beta chains. Identical CDR3 proteins give one entry, which carries the most common genes and DNA. For this sample the table gives 450,000 to 600,000 distinct CDR3 sequences, of which less than 35% were detected only once. The ten largest clones represent around 0.82% of the sample. Sequenced input: sorted CD4+, CD8+, or CD8+CD57+ T cells (not recorded which) from PBMCs. These TCRs come from a human donor with aplastic anemia.

With respect to this clonotype: This could be a read error, since a much larger clone is one nucleotide away. The chain has TRBV6-1 and TRBJ1-5, with 9 bases identical to TRBD1. CDR1 and CDR2 (germline): MNHNS, SASEGT. The CDR3 extends over 15 amino acids. V trimming: 6 bases; J trimming: 6 bases; junction bases outside the gene matches: 9. The CDR3 DNA reads TGTGCCAGCAGCTTCGGGACAGGGTTAGCTCAGCCCCAGCATTTT. It translates to CASSFGTGLAQPQHF.

This clonotype has ten or more counts. J is TRBJ1-2 and V is TRBV29-1, with D maybe TRBD1 (5 bases). Trimming removed 7 bases at V and 7 bases at J, with 16 bases between. The CDR3 sequence is 12 residues long. Germline V CDR1 and CDR2: SQVTM, ANQGSEA. Written as DNA, the CDR3 is TGCAGCGCCCGAGGCAGGGAGCCTGGCTACACCTTC. This gives the protein CSARGREPGYTF.

The gene calls are TRBV7-3 and TRBJ2-3; no definite D call. This CDR3 comprises 15 residues. The germline V and J ends were trimmed by 2 bases and 3 bases, with 12 bases remaining between them. Per germline, CDR1 SGHTA and CDR2 FQGTGA. This chain's CDR3 is CASSLGGQVTDTQYF. In nucleotides, the CDR3 is TGTGCCAGCAGCTTAGGTGGGCAGGTAACAGATACGCAGTATTTT.

There are a few counts of this clonotype. V gene TRBV11-3 combines with J gene TRBJ2-7; no firm D call. This CDR3 contains 13 residues. Germline V lookup: CDR1 SGHNT, CDR2 YENEEA. V lost 0 bases and J 6 bases, leaving 9 bases between the germline ends. CDR3 sequence reads: CASSLDFSGEQYF. DNA of the CDR3: TGTGCCAGCAGCTTAGATTTTTCGGGCGAGCAGTACTTC.

This clonotype has just a few counts. The chain couples TRBV5-1 to TRBJ1-6, with 7 bases matching TRBD1. This CDR3 is 15 amino acids long. Germline loops: CDR1 SGHRS, CDR2 YFSETQ. The J segment lost 9 bases and the V segment lost 0 bases, leaving 6 bases of the junction unmatched. The DNA of the CDR3 is TGCGCCAGCAGCTTGGCTGGACAGGACGGTTCACCCCTCCACTTT. This encodes CASSLAGQDGSPLHF.

At least ten counts were recorded for this clonotype. The genes are TRBV2 and TRBJ1-2; a weak D match, TRBD1 (6 bases). Germline CDR1 reads SNHLY; CDR2 reads FYNNEI. The CDR3 covers 15 residues. The V and J ends lost 3 bases and 5 bases respectively, with 16 bases between them. The CDR3 sequence: CASSDPGRGGYGYTF. As DNA, the CDR3 is TGTGCCAGCAGTGATCCAGGCAGGGGAGGATATGGCTACACCTTC.

This clonotype was counted only a few times. The chain combines TRBV20-1 with TRBJ2-7, with TRBD2 identical over 10 bases. The CDR3 length is 15 residues. V shed 1 base, J shed 3 bases, and the junction held 6 bases outside the gene matches. Germline V gives CDR1 DFQATT, CDR2 SNEGSKA (reference sequence). The DNA of the CDR3 is TGCAGTGCTAGAGTAGCGGGAGGACCACGCTACGAGCAGTACTTC. As protein: CSARVAGGPRYEQYF.

The table lists this clonotype with many counts. This chain links TRBV24-1 with TRBJ1-5, with D unresolved. CDR3 length equals 13 residues. Germline CDR1 and CDR2: KGHDR and SFDVKD. Between the trimmed V and J ends, which lost 5 bases and 4 bases, there was a span of 8 bases. CDR3: CATSAETNQPQHF. Here the CDR3 DNA reads TGTGCCACCAGTGCCGAGACTAATCAGCCCCAGCATTTT.

This clonotype was found many times. This sequence joins TRBV10-3 and TRBJ1-2; D gene uncertain. Germline values: CDR1 ENHRY, CDR2 SYGVKD. Trimming cost V 0 bases and J 0 bases, with 8 bases left between them. The CDR3 runs 15 residues. The DNA for the CDR3 is TGTGCCATCAGTGAGTCGCCACAAACTAACTATGGCTACACCTTC. Translated: CAISESPQTNYGYTF.

This clonotype was detected ten times or more. CDR3 region: CSARDVGRLSDYGYTF. The CDR3 DNA reads as TGCAGTGCTAGAGATGTTGGCCGGTTGAGTGACTATGGCTACACCTTC. The chain carries TRBV20-1 and TRBJ1-2; D is unclear. V gave up 0 bases and J gave up 3 bases, with 17 bases separating them. The CDR3 loop spans 16 amino acids. The germline gives CDR1 DFQATT, CDR2 SNEGSKA (reference sequence).

This clonotype has only a few counts. The chain combines TRBV11-2 with TRBJ2-7; D is unresolved. This CDR3 is built from 15 residues. Germline V gene data show CDR1 as SGHAT and CDR2 as FQNNGV. V was shortened by 3 bases and J by 2 bases, with 14 bases between the two germline ends. The CDR3 spells CASSFIDSLAYEQYF. The CDR3, as DNA: TGTGCCAGCAGCTTTATCGACTCCCTCGCCTACGAGCAGTACTTC.

Of note for this clonotype: Sequence at one end of the junction differs from germline and may be a read error. The rearrangement joins TRBV10-3 to TRBJ2-3; D is uncertain. This CDR3 has 17 amino acids. The germline V gene encodes CDR1 ENHRY and CDR2 SYGVKD. CDR3: CASSLRIDVGNTDTQYF. The CDR3 DNA reads as TGTGCCAGCAGTTTAAGAATCGATGTGGGGAACACAGATACGCAGTATTTT.

The chain links TRBV20-1 to TRBJ2-3, with a possible D match to TRBD2 (6 bases). V lost 4 bases and J lost 1, with 12 bases in between. The CDR3 contains 14 residues. Per the germline V gene, CDR1 is DFQATT and CDR2 is SNEGSKA (reference sequence). The CDR3 nucleotides are TGCAGTGCTACCCAGGGACTTCGCACAGATACGCAGTATTTT. Its protein is CSATQGLRTDTQYF.

This clonotype has a count of ten or more. This chain links TRBV29-1 with TRBJ1-1, with 8 bases lining up with TRBD1. V dropped 5 bases and J dropped 1; count of bases not matched to a gene: 9. The CDR3 contains 15 residues. Germline-derived CDR1 and CDR2 are SQVTM and ANQGSEA. The CDR3 region is CSVSPGQAGNTEAFF. CDR3 nucleotides: TGCAGCGTTTCACCGGGACAGGCGGGGAACACTGAAGCTTTCTTT.

This clonotype was seen more than once but under ten times. The chain is built from TRBV9 and TRBJ2-2; 9 bases map to TRBD2. This CDR3 is 16 amino acids long. J gave up 8 bases and V 4 bases, and 12 bases lay outside the gene matches. CDR1 SGDLS and CDR2 YYNGEE come from the germline V gene. CDR3 in amino acids: CASSPRVREGLGELFF. The CDR3 DNA sequence: TGTGCCAGCAGCCCCCGGGTGCGGGAGGGCCTGGGGGAGCTGTTTTTT.

This clonotype occurred once. This sequence joins TRBV6-5 and TRBJ1-6; 11 bases map to TRBD1. Germline V CDR1 and CDR2: MNHEY, SVGAGI. Unmatched junction bases numbered 8, after V lost 4 bases and J lost 9 bases. The CDR3 is 16 amino acids. As DNA, the CDR3 is TGTGCCAGCAGTTCCACGCAAGGACAGGGGGCTTCACCCCTCCACTTT. Translating gives CASSSTQGQGASPLHF.

The chain employs TRBV7-2 and TRBJ2-1, with D perhaps TRBD1 or TRBD2 (6 bases each). Trimming pared 6 bases from V and 5 bases from J, leaving 11 bases between. The CDR3 contains 13 residues. Germline CDR1 reads SGHTA; CDR2 reads FQGNSA. This chain's CDR3 is CASRLRGDNEQFF. Here the CDR3 DNA reads TGTGCCAGCAGACTTAGGGGGGACAATGAGCAGTTCTTC.

The rearrangement links TRBV10-3 to TRBJ2-1; D unresolved. The germline V gene encodes CDR1 ENHRY and CDR2 SYGVKD. The CDR3 is 11 amino acids. Trimming removed 10 bases at V and 9 bases at J, with 13 bases between. CDR3 DNA: TGTGCCAGCAGGCAACGAGGTGAGCAGTTCTTC. Translating gives CASRQRGEQFF.

This clonotype appeared a few times. With a much larger clone just one base away, this may be a read error. The genes are TRBV24-1 and TRBJ2-6; possible D gene TRBD2, 6 bases. Per germline, CDR1 KGHDR and CDR2 SFDVKD. CDR3 length: 16 amino acids. CDR3 DNA sequence: TGTGCCACCAGTGATTCGGGGGACTCTGGGGCCAACGTCCTGGCTTTC. The encoded protein is CATSDSGDSGANVLAF.

This clonotype was counted ten times or more. The rearrangement uses TRBV19 and TRBJ1-1; D is perhaps TRBD1 (5 bases). Trimming left V 5 bases short and J 0 bases short, with 13 bases between. Germline CDR1 LNHDA, CDR2 SQIVND (reference sequence). The CDR3 totals 15 residues. The CDR3 bases are TGTGCCAGTAGTCTTGACGGGGGGGTGAACACTGAAGCTTTCTTT. This codes for CASSLDGGVNTEAFF.

J is TRBJ2-7 and V is TRBV15; D ambiguous. Germline-derived CDR1 and CDR2 are LNHNV and YYDKDF (reference sequence). CDR3 length: 17 residues. With 3 bases removed from V and 6 bases from J, the gap between germline ends came to 24 bases. The CDR3 here is CATSSARKTEVLLEQYF. The CDR3 DNA reads as TGTGCCACCAGCAGTGCCCGAAAAACTGAGGTCTTGCTCGAGCAGTACTTC.

Concerning this clonotype: This may arise from a read error, as a much more abundant clone is one base away. The chain has TRBV7-6 and TRBJ2-7, with TRBD2 identical over 7 bases. The V gene end was trimmed by 6 bases and the J gene end by 4 bases; junction bases not matched to a gene: 9. The length of the CDR3 is 14 residues. Germline V lookup: CDR1 SGHVS, CDR2 FNYEAQ. The DNA of the CDR3 is TGTGCCAGCAGTCAAGCGGGAAGGCGTTACGAGCAGTACTTC. Translated, it gives CASSQAGRRYEQYF.

The V and J genes are TRBV15 and TRBJ1-5; D is unclear. Germline lookup yields CDR1 LNHNV and CDR2 YYDKDF (reference sequence). The V and J ends lost 0 bases and 6 bases respectively, with 12 bases between them. This CDR3 contains 15 residues. Written as DNA, the CDR3 is TGTGCCACCAGCAGAGATCTTTCTGTGGGTCAGCCCCAGCATTTT. Translating it yields CATSRDLSVGQPQHF.

In this sample, this clonotype turned up many times. The gene calls are TRBV20-1 and TRBJ1-5; 7 bases agree with TRBD1. The CDR3 totals 14 residues. CDR1 is DFQATT, CDR2 SNEGSKA, per germline (reference sequence). Germline trimming cut 4 bases from V and 3 bases from J; bases unmatched to any gene: 6. CDR3 amino acids: CSATDRAVNQPQHF. CDR3 in DNA: TGCAGTGCTACTGACAGGGCTGTCAATCAGCCCCAGCATTTT.

This clonotype was picked up a small number of times. The chain combines TRBV5-1 with TRBJ2-2; D is ambiguous. Trimming removed 1 base at V and 2 bases at J, with 9 bases between. Germline CDR1 and CDR2: SGHRS and YFSETQ. The CDR3 has 15 amino acids. CDR3 amino acids: CASSLTPINTGELFF. The CDR3 nucleotides read TGCGCCAGCAGCTTGACACCAATAAACACCGGGGAGCTGTTTTTT.

This clonotype was seen ten or more times. The V gene is TRBV25-1, the J gene TRBJ2-7, with 13 bases that match TRBD2. The CDR3 covers 13 residues. Germline CDR1 is MGHDK and CDR2 is SYGVNS. V dropped 5 bases and J dropped 11; count of bases not matched to a gene: 6. In nucleotides, the CDR3 is TGTGCCAGCAGTACGGGACTAGCGGGGAAGGAGTACTTC. It codes for CASSTGLAGKEYF.

This clonotype was found a few times. The chain uses TRBV4-3 and TRBJ2-1, with D perhaps TRBD2 (6 bases). Trimming removed 0 bases from V and 2 bases from J, with 11 bases in between. The length of the CDR3 is 16 residues. CDR1 LGHNA and CDR2 YSLEER come from the germline V gene. CDR3 residues: CASSQEWRDAYNEQFF. In nucleotides, the CDR3 is TGCGCCAGCAGCCAAGAATGGAGGGATGCCTACAATGAGCAGTTCTTC.

As for this clonotype: This may be a read error, as it is one base from a much larger clone. Because the CDR3 is missing its conserved closing phenylalanine or tryptophan, this is likely a read error. V and J are TRBV20-1 and TRBJ1-2; a possible D gene is TRBD1 (5 bases). Between the trimmed V and J ends, which lost 8 bases and 8 bases, there was a span of 21 bases. CDR1 is DFQATT, CDR2 SNEGSKA, per germline (reference sequence). This CDR3 spans 13 amino acids. The CDR3, as DNA: TGCAGTTCGACCAATGAGGGACTTAGCGGCTACACCCTC. It yields the protein CSSTNEGLSGYTL.